The rows below give T cell receptor beta chains drawn from one sample of a study of TIL therapy for anti-PD-1-resistant metastatic lung cancer. The repertoire was sequenced with immunoSEQ multiplex PCR; TCRdb's copy has only in-frame clones and lacks some. The table lists more than 55,000 clones, approximately 80% of them singletons. Specimen: blood, collected at baseline. These receptor sequences come from a person between 25 and 79 years old with non-small cell lung cancer. CDR3s include the opening cysteine and the closing phenylalanine or tryptophan. A D gene is named only where the DNA matches it firmly. The size of a clone is reported for some rows only, either as once, few or many, or as a class for expanded clones.

J gene | V gene | clone size | D gene | CDR3 protein | CDR3 DNA
TRBJ2-5 | TRBV3-1/TRBV3-2 | - | - | CASSQDWGLETQYF | TGTGCCAGCAGCCAAGATTGGGGGCTAGAGACCCAGTACTTC
TRBJ2-3 | TRBV5-4 | - | TRBD2 | CASSLAGGNTQYF | TGTGCCAGCAGCTTGGCGGGAGGAAATACGCAGTATTTT
TRBJ2-3 | TRBV1 | few | - | CTSSQAEYRVGTDTQYF | TGCACCAGCAGCCAAGCTGAGTACAGGGTTGGGACAGATACGCAGTATTTT
TRBJ2-1 | TRBV5-1 | - | - | CASTLVAGSSYNEQFF | TGCGCCAGCACCCTTGTAGCAGGAAGCTCCTACAATGAGCAGTTCTTC
TRBJ2-7 | TRBV6-5 | few | - | CASSYSLPTQGYEQYF | TGTGCCAGCAGTTATAGTCTGCCCACACAAGGCTACGAGCAGTACTTC
TRBJ1-1 | TRBV18 | - | - | CASSPGRILNTEAFF | TGTGCCAGCTCACCAGGACGGATTTTGAACACTGAAGCTTTCTTT
TRBJ1-2 | TRBV12-3/TRBV12-4 | - | - | CASSPADQHGYTF | TGTGCCAGCAGCCCAGCGGACCAGCATGGCTACACCTTC
TRBJ2-4 | TRBV4-2 | - | TRBD2 | CASSRDLAGERFPIQYF | TGTGCCAGCAGCCGCGATTTAGCGGGAGAGCGCTTTCCCATTCAGTACTTC
TRBJ2-1 | TRBV4-1 | - | TRBD2 | CASSQDNGGVLEQFF | TGCGCCAGCAGCCAAGATAACGGGGGGGTATTGGAGCAGTTCTTC
TRBJ2-3 | TRBV4-1 | - | - | CASSQGDISTDTQYF | TGCGCCAGCAGCCAAGGGGACATTAGCACAGATACGCAGTATTTT
TRBJ2-7 | TRBV6-5 | - | TRBD2 | CASTLTSIGEQYF | TGTGCCAGCACCCTGACTAGCATAGGCGAGCAGTACTTC
TRBJ1-2 | TRBV6-1 | - | TRBD1 | CASSEVPGTGRYGYTF | TGTGCCAGCAGTGAAGTCCCCGGGACAGGGAGGTATGGCTACACCTTC
TRBJ2-1 | TRBV18 | - | - | CASSPDSGLEGREQFF | TGTGCCAGCTCACCGGACTCAGGGCTGGAGGGCCGTGAGCAGTTCTTC
TRBJ2-2 | TRBV7-9 | once | TRBD2 | CASSLAVLAGAVTGELFF | TGTGCCAGCAGCTTAGCGGTACTAGCGGGAGCGGTCACCGGGGAGCTGTTTTTT
TRBJ2-1 | TRBV12-3/TRBV12-4 | - | TRBD2 | CASNPGGGGGQFF | TGTGCCAGCAATCCCGGGGGGGGCGGAGGGCAGTTCTTC
TRBJ2-7 | TRBV5-1 | - | - | CASSLGSGDEQYF | TGCGCCAGCAGCTTGGGTTCAGGGGACGAGCAGTACTTC
TRBJ1-2 | TRBV7-8 | - | TRBD1 | CASSLGLTGDYGYTF | TGTGCCAGCAGCTTAGGGTTGACAGGGGATTATGGCTACACCTTC
TRBJ1-6 | TRBV5-1 | - | - | CASSLGTDSPLHF | TGCGCCAGCAGCTTGGGGACAGATTCACCCCTCCACTTT
TRBJ2-7 | TRBV7-8 | - | - | CASSPRYEQYF | TGTGCCAGCAGCCCCCGCTACGAGCAGTACTTC
TRBJ1-1 | TRBV18 | - | TRBD1 | CASSPQGANTEAFF | TGTGCCAGCTCACCACAGGGGGCGAATACTGAAGCTTTCTTT
TRBJ2-3 | TRBV15 | - | - | CATSGGPRVKDTQYF | TGTGCCACCAGCGGGGGACCTCGAGTCAAGGATACGCAGTATTTT
TRBJ2-7 | TRBV4-1 | - | - | CASSRGWGQNSYEQYF | TGCGCCAGCAGCCGAGGGTGGGGGCAAAACTCCTACGAGCAGTACTTC
TRBJ2-1 | TRBV7-9 | - | - | CASSFQNRQHNEQFF | TGTGCCAGCAGCTTCCAAAATAGACAACACAATGAGCAGTTCTTC
TRBJ2-6 | TRBV15 | - | - | CATSRVSGANVLTF | TGTGCCACCAGCAGGGTTTCTGGGGCCAACGTCCTGACTTTC
TRBJ1-5 | TRBV7-8 | - | TRBD1 | CASSGDRGSQPQHF | TGTGCCAGCAGCGGTGACAGGGGAAGTCAGCCCCAGCATTTT
TRBJ1-2 | TRBV4-3 | few | TRBD1 | CASSPRTGGFYGYTF | TGCGCCAGCAGCCCCCGGACAGGGGGCTTCTATGGCTACACCTTC
TRBJ1-1 | TRBV19 | - | - | CASSSGGGTEAFF | TGTGCCAGTAGTTCCGGCGGGGGCACTGAAGCTTTCTTT
TRBJ1-2 | TRBV4-1 | few | - | CASSQGPESYGYTF | TGCGCCAGCAGCCAAGGGCCGGAGAGCTATGGCTACACCTTC
TRBJ2-5 | TRBV7-2 | once | - | CASSFDLFLGTQYF | TGTGCCAGCAGCTTCGACCTATTCCTCGGGACCCAGTACTTC
TRBJ2-7 | TRBV5-6 | - | TRBD1 | CASSYAGTGSSEQYF | TGTGCCAGCAGCTACGCCGGGACAGGGTCCAGTGAGCAGTACTTC
TRBJ2-3 | TRBV11-2 | - | TRBD2 | CASSGAGANTDTQYF | TGTGCCAGCAGCGGAGCGGGGGCTAACACAGATACGCAGTATTTT
TRBJ2-3 | TRBV18 | - | - | CASSPRGTPGLGTQYF | TGTGCCAGCTCACCACGGGGGACCCCTGGATTAGGTACGCAGTATTTT
TRBJ1-2 | TRBV7-8 | - | - | CASSPNGDTYGYTF | TGTGCCAGCAGCCCCAACGGGGACACCTATGGCTACACCTTC
TRBJ2-1 | TRBV27 | - | - | CASSQTYGNEQFF | TGTGCCAGCAGTCAGACGTATGGTAACGAGCAGTTCTTC
TRBJ1-1 | TRBV5-1 | once | - | CASSLVEGRMNTEAFF | TGCGCCAGCAGCTTGGTAGAGGGGAGGATGAACACTGAAGCTTTCTTT
TRBJ1-4 | TRBV7-9 | once | TRBD1 | CASSLRAGGEKLFF | TGTGCCAGCAGCTTACGGGCAGGGGGTGAAAAACTGTTTTTT
TRBJ1-6 | TRBV10-2 | - | - | CASSDSGRNSPLHF | TGCGCCAGCAGTGACTCCGGGAGGAATTCACCCCTCCACTTT
TRBJ1-2 | TRBV28 | - | TRBD1 | CASSSDRGYGYTF | TGTGCCAGCAGTTCCGACAGGGGGTATGGCTACACCTTC
TRBJ2-3 | TRBV18 | - | TRBD1 | CASSTTGGADTQYF | TGTGCCAGCTCAACGACAGGGGGCGCAGATACGCAGTATTTT
TRBJ2-7 | TRBV18 | few | TRBD1 | CASSPLGDRGRLDEQYF | TGTGCCAGCTCACCCCTGGGGGACAGGGGGCGCTTAGACGAGCAGTACTTC
TRBJ1-6 | TRBV3-1/TRBV3-2 | - | TRBD1 | CASSDAGTGGSPLHF | TGTGCCAGCAGTGACGCCGGGACAGGGGGTTCACCCCTCCACTTT
TRBJ2-1 | TRBV27 | once | - | CASYPSRVNGNEQFF | TGTGCCAGCTATCCGTCGCGCGTCAACGGGAATGAGCAGTTCTTC
TRBJ2-3 | TRBV9 | - | TRBD2 | CASSFRLAGGRWDTQYF | TGTGCCAGCAGCTTTAGACTAGCGGGAGGGCGATGGGATACGCAGTATTTT
TRBJ2-7 | TRBV21-1 | - | - | CASSYFSELTSYLASHFSYEQYF | TGTGCCAGCAGCTATTTCTCAGAGTTGACTAGCTATCTTGCTTCACACTTCTCCTACGAGCAGTACTTC
TRBJ1-3 | TRBV10-3 | - | TRBD1 | CAISEQGAFSGNTIYF | TGTGCCATCAGTGAGCAGGGGGCTTTCTCTGGAAACACCATATATTTT
TRBJ2-1 | TRBV7-6 | - | - | CASTPSGNEQFF | TGTGCCAGCACTCCCTCTGGGAATGAGCAGTTCTTC
TRBJ1-4 | TRBV2 | - | - | CASLWALNEKLFF | TGTGCCAGCCTCTGGGCCCTCAATGAAAAACTGTTTTTT
TRBJ1-3 | TRBV9 | few | - | CASGESRDGGNTIYF | TGTGCCAGTGGGGAGTCCCGGGACGGCGGAAACACCATATATTTT
TRBJ1-1 | TRBV5-1 | - | - | CASSLDGSMNTEAFF | TGCGCCAGCAGCTTGGACGGATCGATGAACACTGAAGCTTTCTTT
TRBJ2-7 | TRBV6-5 | - | TRBD2 | CASRRGLASYEQYF | TGTGCCAGCAGAAGAGGACTAGCCTCCTACGAGCAGTACTTC
TRBJ2-5 | TRBV5-4 | - | - | CASSYPHQETQYF | TGTGCCAGCAGCTATCCACATCAAGAGACCCAGTACTTC
TRBJ2-1 | TRBV5-1 | - | - | CASSLAPYNEQFF | TGCGCCAGCAGCTTGGCTCCTTACAATGAGCAGTTCTTC
TRBJ2-1 | TRBV6-6 | - | TRBD2 | CASRRSSGGLRDNEQFF | TGTGCCAGCAGGCGATCTAGCGGGGGGCTTCGCGACAATGAGCAGTTCTTC